This T cell receptor (beta chain) was found in a study of early T cells in non-severe SARS-CoV-2 infection. Tagging with unique molecular identifiers was applied to individual cDNA molecules. TCRdb itself ran the 5' RACE reads through MiXCR, one entry per CDR3 protein. The table includes 70,000 to 90,000 distinct CDR3 sequences, 15% to 17% detected once. This clonotype was found many times. Input material: whole blood. The TCR comes from an adult who was a healthcare worker with PCR-confirmed SARS-CoV-2 infection or an uninfected control (not recorded which).

The CDR3 loop reads CASSLDLAGTQYF. The CDR3 bases are TGTGCCAGCAGCTTAGACCTGGCGGGGACCCAGTACTTC. The rearrangement joins TRBV7-6 to TRBJ2-5; D might be TRBD2 (5 bases). CDR3 length equals 13 residues. Trimming took 1 base from V and 7 from J, leaving 10 bases between them. CDR1 is SGHVS, CDR2 FNYEAQ, per germline.